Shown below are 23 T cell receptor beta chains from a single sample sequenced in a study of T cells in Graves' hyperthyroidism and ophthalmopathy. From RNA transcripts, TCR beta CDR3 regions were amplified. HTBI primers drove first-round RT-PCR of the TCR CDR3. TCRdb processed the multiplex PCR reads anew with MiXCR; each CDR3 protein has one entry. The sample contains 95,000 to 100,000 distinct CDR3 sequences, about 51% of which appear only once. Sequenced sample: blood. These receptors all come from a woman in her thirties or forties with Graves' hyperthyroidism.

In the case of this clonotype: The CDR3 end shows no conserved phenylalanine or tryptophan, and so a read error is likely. CDR3 sequence reads: CASSSGSGENTQYS. The CDR3, as DNA: TGTGCCAGCAGCTCTGGGAGCGGTGAAAATACGCAGTATTCT. V usage is TRBV7-9 and J usage is TRBJ2-3, with D tentatively TRBD2 (5 bases). The germline V gene has CDR1 SEHNR and CDR2 FQNEAQ (reference sequence). The CDR3 is 14 amino acids. Trimming cost V 4 bases and J 7 bases, with 15 bases left between them.

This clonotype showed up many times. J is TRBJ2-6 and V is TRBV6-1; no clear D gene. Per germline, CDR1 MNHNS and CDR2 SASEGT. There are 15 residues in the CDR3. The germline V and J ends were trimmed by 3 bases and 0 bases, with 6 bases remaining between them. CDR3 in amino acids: CASSDSRSGANVLTF. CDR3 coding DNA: TGTGCCAGCAGTGATTCACGCTCTGGGGCCAACGTCCTGACTTTC.

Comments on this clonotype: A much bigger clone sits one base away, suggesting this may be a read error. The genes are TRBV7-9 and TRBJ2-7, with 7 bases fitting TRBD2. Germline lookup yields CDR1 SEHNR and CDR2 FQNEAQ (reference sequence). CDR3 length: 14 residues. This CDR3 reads CASSFSGPPYEQCF. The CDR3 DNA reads TGTGCCAGCAGCTTTAGCGGGCCCCCCTACGAGCAGTGCTTC.

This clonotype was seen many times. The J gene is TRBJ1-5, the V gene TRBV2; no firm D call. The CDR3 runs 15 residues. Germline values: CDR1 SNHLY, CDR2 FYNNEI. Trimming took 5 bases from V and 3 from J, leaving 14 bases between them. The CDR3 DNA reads TGTGCCAGCAGTTTATCGTACGGCGCCAATCAGCCCCAGCATTTT. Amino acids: CASSLSYGANQPQHF.

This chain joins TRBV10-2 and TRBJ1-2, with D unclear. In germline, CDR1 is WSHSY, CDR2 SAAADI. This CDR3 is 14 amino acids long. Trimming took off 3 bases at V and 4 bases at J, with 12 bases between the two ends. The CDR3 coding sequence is TGCGCCAGCAGTGACCTCCGGGAGGTCTATGGCTACACCTTC. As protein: CASSDLREVYGYTF.

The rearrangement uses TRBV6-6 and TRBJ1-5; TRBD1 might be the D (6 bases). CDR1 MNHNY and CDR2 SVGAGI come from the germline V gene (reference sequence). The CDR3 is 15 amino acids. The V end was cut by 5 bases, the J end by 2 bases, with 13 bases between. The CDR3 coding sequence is TGTGCCAGCAGTCTAAGGGGGGCCGGCAATCAGCCCCAGCATTTT. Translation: CASSLRGAGNQPQHF.

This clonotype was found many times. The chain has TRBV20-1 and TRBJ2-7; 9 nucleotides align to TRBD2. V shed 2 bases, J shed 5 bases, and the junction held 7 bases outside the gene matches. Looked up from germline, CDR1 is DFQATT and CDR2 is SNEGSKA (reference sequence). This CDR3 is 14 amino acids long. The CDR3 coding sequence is TGCAGTGCTAGATCGGGGACTAGCTTCGACGAGCAGTACTTC. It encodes CSARSGTSFDEQYF.

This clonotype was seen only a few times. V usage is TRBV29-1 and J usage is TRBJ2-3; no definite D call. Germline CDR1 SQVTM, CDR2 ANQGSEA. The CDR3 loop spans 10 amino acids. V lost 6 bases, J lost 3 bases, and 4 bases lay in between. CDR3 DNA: TGCAGCGTAGGAACAGATACGCAGTATTTT. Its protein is CSVGTDTQYF.

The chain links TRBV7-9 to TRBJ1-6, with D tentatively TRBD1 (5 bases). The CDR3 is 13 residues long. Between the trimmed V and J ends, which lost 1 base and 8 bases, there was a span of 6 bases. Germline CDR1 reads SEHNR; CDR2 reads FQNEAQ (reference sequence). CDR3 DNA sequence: TGTGCCAGCAGCTTAGGGGACGATTCACCCCTCCACTTT. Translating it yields CASSLGDDSPLHF.

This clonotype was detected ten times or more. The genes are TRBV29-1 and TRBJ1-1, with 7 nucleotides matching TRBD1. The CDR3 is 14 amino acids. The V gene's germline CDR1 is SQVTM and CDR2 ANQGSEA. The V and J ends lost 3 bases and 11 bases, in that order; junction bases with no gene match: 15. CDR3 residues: CSVEGRRTGARAFF. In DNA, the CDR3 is TGCAGCGTTGAGGGCCGGCGTACAGGGGCTCGCGCTTTCTTT.

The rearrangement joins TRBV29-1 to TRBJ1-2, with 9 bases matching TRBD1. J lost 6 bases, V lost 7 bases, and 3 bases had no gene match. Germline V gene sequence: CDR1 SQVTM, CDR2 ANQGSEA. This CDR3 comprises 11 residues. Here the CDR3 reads CSGTGADGYTF. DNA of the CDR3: TGCAGCGGGACAGGGGCGGATGGCTACACCTTC. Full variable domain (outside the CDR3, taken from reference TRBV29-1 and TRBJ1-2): SAVISQKPSRDICQRGTSLTIQCQVDSQVTMMFWYRQQPGQSLTLIATANQGSEATYESGFVIDKFPISRPNLTFSTLTVSNMSPEDSSIYLCSGTGADGYTFGSGTRLTVV.

CDR3 sequence (DNA): TGCAGTGCTCCTCCAGGGGGGCAAGAGACCCAGTACTTC. This codes for CSAPPGGQETQYF. The chain has TRBV20-1 and TRBJ2-5; possible D gene TRBD1, 7 bases. This CDR3 comprises 13 residues. The V and J ends lost 5 bases and 2 bases respectively, with 12 bases between them. CDR1 and CDR2 from the germline V gene are DFQATT and SNEGSKA (reference sequence).

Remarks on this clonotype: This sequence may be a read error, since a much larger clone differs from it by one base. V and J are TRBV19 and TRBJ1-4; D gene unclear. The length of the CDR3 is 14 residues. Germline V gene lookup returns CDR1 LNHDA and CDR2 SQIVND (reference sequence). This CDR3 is CASAEFATNEKLSF. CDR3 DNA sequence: TGTGCCAGTGCAGAATTTGCAACTAATGAAAAACTGTCTTTT.

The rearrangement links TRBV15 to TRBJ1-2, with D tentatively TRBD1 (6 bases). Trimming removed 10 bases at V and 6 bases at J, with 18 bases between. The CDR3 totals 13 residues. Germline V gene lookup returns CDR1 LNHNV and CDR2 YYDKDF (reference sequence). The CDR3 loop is CAIETGANHGYTF. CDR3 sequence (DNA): TGTGCCATCGAGACAGGAGCAAATCATGGCTACACCTTC.

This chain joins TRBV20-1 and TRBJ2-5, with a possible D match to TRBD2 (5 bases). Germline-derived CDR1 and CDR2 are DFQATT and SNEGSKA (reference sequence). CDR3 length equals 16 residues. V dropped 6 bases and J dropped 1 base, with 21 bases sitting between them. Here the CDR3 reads CSASSPRTQPQETQYF. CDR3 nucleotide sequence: TGCAGTGCCAGTAGTCCGCGGACTCAACCCCAAGAGACCCAGTACTTC.

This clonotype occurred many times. CDR3 nucleotide sequence: TGTGCCAGCAACCAGGCAGAGAACTATGGCTACACCTTC. The encoded protein is CASNQAENYGYTF. The rearrangement joins TRBV2 to TRBJ1-2; D gene unclear. CDR1 is SNHLY, CDR2 FYNNEI, per germline. V was clipped by 7 bases and J by 2 bases, with 11 bases between them. This CDR3 contains 13 residues.

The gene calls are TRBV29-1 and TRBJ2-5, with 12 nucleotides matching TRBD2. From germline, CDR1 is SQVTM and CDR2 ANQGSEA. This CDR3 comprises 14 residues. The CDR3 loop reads CSELAGGAKKTQYF. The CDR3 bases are TGCAGTGAACTAGCGGGGGGAGCCAAGAAGACCCAGTACTTC.

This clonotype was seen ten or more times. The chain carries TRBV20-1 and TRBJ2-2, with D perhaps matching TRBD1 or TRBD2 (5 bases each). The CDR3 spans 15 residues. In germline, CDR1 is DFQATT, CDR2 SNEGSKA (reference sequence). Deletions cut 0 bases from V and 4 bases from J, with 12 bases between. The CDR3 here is CSARDGGVGTGELFF. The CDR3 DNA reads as TGCAGTGCTAGAGATGGGGGAGTCGGCACCGGGGAGCTGTTTTTT.

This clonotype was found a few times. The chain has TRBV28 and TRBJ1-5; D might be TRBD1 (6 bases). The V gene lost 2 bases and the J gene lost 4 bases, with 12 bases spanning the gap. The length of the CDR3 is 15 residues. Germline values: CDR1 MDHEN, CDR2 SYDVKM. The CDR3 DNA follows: TGTGCCAGCAGTTTAAAGGGGGTGGGGAATCAGCCCCAGCATTTT. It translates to CASSLKGVGNQPQHF. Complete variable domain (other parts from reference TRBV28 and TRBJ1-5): DVKVTQSSRYLVKRTGEKVFLECVQDMDHENMFWYRQDPGLGLRLIYFSYDVKMKEKGDIPEGYSVSREKKERFSLILESASTNQTSMYLCASSLKGVGNQPQHFGDGTRLSIL.

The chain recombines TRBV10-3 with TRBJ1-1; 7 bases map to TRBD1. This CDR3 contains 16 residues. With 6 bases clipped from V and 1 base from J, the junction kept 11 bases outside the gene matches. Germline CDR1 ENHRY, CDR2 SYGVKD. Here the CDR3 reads CAISEPSRQGNTEAFF. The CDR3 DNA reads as TGTGCCATCAGCGAACCCTCCCGACAGGGGAACACTGAAGCTTTCTTT.

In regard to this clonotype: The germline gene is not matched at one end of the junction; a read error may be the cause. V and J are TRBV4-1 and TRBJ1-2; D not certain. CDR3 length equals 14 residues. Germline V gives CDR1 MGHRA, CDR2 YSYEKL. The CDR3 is CPSSREPRLDGYTF. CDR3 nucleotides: TGCCCCAGCAGCCGAGAGCCTCGCCTCGATGGCTACACCTTC.

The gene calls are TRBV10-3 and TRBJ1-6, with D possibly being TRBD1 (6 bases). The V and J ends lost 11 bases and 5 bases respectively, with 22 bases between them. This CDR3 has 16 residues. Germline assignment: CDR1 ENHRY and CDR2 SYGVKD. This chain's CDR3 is CAAQGWSDSNNSPLHF. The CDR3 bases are TGTGCCGCCCAGGGGTGGTCGGACAGCAATAATTCACCCCTCCACTTT.

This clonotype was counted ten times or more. CDR3 nucleotides: TGTGCCAGCAGCTTAGAACCGGGTCCGGGACGGGACAGGGTCGAGCAGTACTTC. This sequence encodes CASSLEPGPGRDRVEQYF. The chain combines TRBV7-2 with TRBJ2-7, with TRBD1 matching 9 bases. J gave up 6 bases and V 1 base, and 16 bases lay outside the gene matches. The CDR3 is 18 residues long. Germline V gene data show CDR1 as SGHTA and CDR2 as FQGNSA. Full variable domain (rest looked up from reference TRBV7-2 and TRBJ2-7): GAGVSQSPSNKVTEKGKDVELRCDPISGHTALYWYRQSLGQGLEFLIYFQGNSAPDKSGLPSDRFSAERTGGSVSTLTIQRTQQEDSAVYLCASSLEPGPGRDRVEQYFGPGTRLTVT.